Listed here is a single TCR beta chain. This sample stems from a study of blood T cell repertoires in COVID-19. Generated by immunoSEQ multiplex PCR, the TCRdb table keeps only in-frame clones and is missing some. Among 250,000 to 400,000 clones listed, under 95% were seen once. The TCR sequence derives from a man aged 55 to 70 who had recovered from COVID-19. Sequencing was done on a sample of PBMCs or T cells enriched from blood (not recorded which).

The CDR3 spells CASSAAGVETQYF. The CDR3 nucleotides read TGTGCCAGCAGTGCGGCGGGGGTAGAGACCCAGTACTTC. The V and J genes are TRBV12-3 or TRBV12-4 and TRBJ2-5; the match to TRBD2 covers 7 bases. Germline trimming cut 5 bases from V and 4 bases from J; bases unmatched to any gene: 4. The CDR3 extends over 13 amino acids.